This TCR beta chain was identified during a study of T cell responses to AZD1222 COVID-19 vaccine. Study details: Timing groups of about 4 and about 12 weeks for second doses were pooled.

Regarding the study as a whole: Regions 160-218 and 743-854 held dominance among vaccine-associated CD4 TCRs, which spanned spike. Scientists sampled the repertoires only once the peak T cell response had passed. Unmutated regions of variants are reportedly targeted by nearly half of spike-specific TCRs.

Of note for this clone: Its antigen is as yet unknown.

Profiling relied on immunoSEQ multiplex PCR, and the TCRdb table lists in-frame clones only, not all of them. The sample lists 120,000 to 150,000 clones; 93% were seen once. The V end was cut by 4 bases, the J end by 0 bases, with 10 bases between. This CDR3 is 14 amino acids long. Per germline, CDR1 SGDLS and CDR2 YYNGEE. The chain couples TRBV9 to TRBJ1-1; D ambiguous. The sequencing used peripheral blood, collected on day 0 of AZD1222 vaccination. The clonotype originates from an adult in good health. CDR3 in DNA: TGTGCCAGCAGCCCACGGACGGTGAACACTGAAGCTTTCTTT. This gives the protein CASSPRTVNTEAFF.